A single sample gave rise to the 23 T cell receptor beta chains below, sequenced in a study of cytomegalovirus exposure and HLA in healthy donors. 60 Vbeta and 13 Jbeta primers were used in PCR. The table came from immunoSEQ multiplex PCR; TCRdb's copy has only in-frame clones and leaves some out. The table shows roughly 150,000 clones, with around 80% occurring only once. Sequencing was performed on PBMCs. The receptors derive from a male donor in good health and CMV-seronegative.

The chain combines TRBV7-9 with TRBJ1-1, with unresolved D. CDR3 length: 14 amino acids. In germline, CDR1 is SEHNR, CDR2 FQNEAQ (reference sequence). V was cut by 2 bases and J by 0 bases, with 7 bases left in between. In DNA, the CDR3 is TGTGCCAGCAGCTTAAGAAGCCTGAACACTGAAGCTTTCTTT. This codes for CASSLRSLNTEAFF.

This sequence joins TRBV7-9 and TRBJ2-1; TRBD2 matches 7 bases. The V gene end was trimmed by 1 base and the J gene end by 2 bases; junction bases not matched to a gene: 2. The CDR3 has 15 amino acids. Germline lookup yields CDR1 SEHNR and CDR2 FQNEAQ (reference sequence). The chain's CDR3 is CASSLGAGAYNEQFF. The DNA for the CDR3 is TGTGCCAGCAGCTTAGGCGCGGGAGCCTACAATGAGCAGTTCTTC.

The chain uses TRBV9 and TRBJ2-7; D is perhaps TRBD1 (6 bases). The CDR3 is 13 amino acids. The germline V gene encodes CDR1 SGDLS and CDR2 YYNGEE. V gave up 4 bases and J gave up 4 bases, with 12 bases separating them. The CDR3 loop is CASSTADSYEQYF. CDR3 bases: TGTGCCAGCAGCACCGCGGACAGTTACGAGCAGTACTTC.

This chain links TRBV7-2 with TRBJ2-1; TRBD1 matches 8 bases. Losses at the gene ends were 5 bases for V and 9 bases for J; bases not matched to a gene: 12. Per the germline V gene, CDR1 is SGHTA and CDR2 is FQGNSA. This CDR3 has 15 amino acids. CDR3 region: CASSRRTGTSGEQFF. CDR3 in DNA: TGTGCCAGCAGCCGCCGGACAGGGACCTCAGGTGAGCAGTTCTTC.

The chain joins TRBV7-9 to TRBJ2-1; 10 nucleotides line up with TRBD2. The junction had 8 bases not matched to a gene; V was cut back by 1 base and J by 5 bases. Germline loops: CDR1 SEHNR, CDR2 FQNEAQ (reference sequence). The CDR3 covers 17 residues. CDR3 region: CASSLVGGSGRNNEQFF. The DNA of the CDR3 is TGTGCCAGCAGCTTAGTTGGCGGTAGCGGGAGGAACAATGAGCAGTTCTTC.

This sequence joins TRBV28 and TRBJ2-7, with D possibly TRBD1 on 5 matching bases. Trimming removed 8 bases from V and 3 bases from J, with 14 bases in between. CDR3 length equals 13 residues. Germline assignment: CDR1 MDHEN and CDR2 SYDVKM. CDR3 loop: CASCVGQDYEQYF. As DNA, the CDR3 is TGTGCCAGCTGCGTTGGACAAGACTACGAGCAGTACTTC.

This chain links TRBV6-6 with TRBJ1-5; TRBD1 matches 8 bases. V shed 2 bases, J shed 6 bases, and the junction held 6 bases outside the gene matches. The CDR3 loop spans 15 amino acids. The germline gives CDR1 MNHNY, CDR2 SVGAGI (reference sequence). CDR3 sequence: CASSYGQGAGQPQHF. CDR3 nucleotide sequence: TGTGCCAGCAGTTACGGGCAGGGGGCGGGTCAGCCCCAGCATTTT.

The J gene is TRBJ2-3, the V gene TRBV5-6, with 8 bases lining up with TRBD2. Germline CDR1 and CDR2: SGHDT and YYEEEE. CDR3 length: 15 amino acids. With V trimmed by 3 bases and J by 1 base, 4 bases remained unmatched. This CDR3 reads CASSSDGGGTDTQYF. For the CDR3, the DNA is TGTGCCAGCAGCTCCGACGGGGGGGGCACAGATACGCAGTATTTT.

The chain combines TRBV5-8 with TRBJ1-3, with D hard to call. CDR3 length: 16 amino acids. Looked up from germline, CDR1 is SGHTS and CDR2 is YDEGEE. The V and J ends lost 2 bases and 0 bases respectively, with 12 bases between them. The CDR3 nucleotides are TGTGCCAGCAGCTTATGGGCCTCCTCCTCTGGAAACACCATATATTTT. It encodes CASSLWASSSGNTIYF. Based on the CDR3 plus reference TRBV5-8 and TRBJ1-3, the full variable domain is EAGVTQSPTHLIKTRGQQATLRCSPISGHTSVYWYQQALGLGLQFLLWYDEGEERNRGNFPPRFSGRQFPNYSSELNVNALELEDSALYLCASSLWASSSGNTIYFGEGSWLTVV.

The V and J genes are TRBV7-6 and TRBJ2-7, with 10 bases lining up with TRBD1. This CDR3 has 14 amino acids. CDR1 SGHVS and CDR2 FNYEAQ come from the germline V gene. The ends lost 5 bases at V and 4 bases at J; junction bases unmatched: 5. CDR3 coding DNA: TGTGCCAGCAGCCAAGGGACAGGGGCTTACGAGCAGTACTTC. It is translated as CASSQGTGAYEQYF.

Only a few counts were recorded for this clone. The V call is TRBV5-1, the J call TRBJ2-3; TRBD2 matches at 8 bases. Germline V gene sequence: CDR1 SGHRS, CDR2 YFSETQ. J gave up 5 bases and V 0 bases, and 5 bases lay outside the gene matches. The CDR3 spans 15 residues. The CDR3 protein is CASSLVAGGGDTQYF. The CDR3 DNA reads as TGCGCCAGCAGCTTGGTCGCGGGGGGAGGAGATACGCAGTATTTT.

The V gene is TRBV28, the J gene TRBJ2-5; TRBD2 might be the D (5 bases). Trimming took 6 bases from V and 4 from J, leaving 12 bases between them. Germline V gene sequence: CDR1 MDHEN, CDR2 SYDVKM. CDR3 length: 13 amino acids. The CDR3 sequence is CASRKTRAETQYF. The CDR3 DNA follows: TGTGCCAGCAGAAAAACTAGAGCAGAGACCCAGTACTTC.

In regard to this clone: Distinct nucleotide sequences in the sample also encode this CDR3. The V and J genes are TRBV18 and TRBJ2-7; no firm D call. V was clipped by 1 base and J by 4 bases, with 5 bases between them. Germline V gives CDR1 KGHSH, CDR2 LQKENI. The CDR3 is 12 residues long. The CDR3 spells CASSPLSYEQYF. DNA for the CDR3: TGTGCCAGCTCACCACTTTCGTACGAGCAGTACTTC.

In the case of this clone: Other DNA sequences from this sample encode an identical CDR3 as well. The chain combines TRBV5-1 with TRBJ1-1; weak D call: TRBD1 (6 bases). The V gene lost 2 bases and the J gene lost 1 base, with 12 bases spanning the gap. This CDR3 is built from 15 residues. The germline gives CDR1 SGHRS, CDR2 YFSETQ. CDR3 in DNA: TGCGCCAGCAGCTTAGGGGGGGCACGGAACACTGAAGCTTTCTTT. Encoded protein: CASSLGGARNTEAFF. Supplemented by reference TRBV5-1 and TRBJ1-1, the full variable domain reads KAGVTQTPRYLIKTRGQQVTLSCSPISGHRSVSWYQQTPGQGLQFLFEYFSETQRNKGNFPGRFSGRQFSNSRSEMNVSTLELGDSALYLCASSLGGARNTEAFFGQGTRLTVV.

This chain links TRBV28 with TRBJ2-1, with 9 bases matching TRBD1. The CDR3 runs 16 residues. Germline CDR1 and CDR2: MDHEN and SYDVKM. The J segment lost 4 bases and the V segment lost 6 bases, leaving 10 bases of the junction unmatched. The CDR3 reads CASRHRRGQGYNEQFF. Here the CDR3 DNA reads TGTGCCAGCAGACATCGCCGGGGACAGGGTTACAATGAGCAGTTCTTC.

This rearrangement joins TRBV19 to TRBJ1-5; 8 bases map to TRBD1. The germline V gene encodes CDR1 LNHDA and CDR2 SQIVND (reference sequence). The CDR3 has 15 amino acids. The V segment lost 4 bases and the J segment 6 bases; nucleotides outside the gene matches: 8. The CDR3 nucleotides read TGTGCCAGTAGTACAAACTCAGGGGGCCCTCAGCCCCAGCATTTT. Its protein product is CASSTNSGGPQPQHF.

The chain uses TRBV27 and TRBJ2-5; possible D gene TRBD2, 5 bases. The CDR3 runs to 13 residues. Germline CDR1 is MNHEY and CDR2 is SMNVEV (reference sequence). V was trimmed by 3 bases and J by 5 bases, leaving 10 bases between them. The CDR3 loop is CASSFRTGETQYF. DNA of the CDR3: TGTGCCAGCAGTTTCCGGACTGGGGAGACCCAGTACTTC.

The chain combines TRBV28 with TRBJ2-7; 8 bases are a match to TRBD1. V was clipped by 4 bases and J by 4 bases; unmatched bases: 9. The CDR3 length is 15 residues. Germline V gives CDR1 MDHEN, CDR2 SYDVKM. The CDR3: CASSSERTGLYEQYF. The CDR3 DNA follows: TGTGCCAGCAGTTCTGAAAGGACAGGGTTATACGAGCAGTACTTC.

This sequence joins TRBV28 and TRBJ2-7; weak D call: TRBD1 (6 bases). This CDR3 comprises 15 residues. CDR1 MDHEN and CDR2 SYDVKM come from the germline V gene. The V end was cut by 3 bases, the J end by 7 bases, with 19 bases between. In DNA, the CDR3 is TGTGCCAGCAGTTTCTTCGGGCAGGGGATGGGGGAGCAGTACTTC. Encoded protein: CASSFFGQGMGEQYF.

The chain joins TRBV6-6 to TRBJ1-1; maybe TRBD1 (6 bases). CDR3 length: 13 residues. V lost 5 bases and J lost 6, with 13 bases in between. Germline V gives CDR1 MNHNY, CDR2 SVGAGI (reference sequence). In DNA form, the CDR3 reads TGTGCCAGCAGTGGTACACAGGGTGCTGAAGCTTTCTTT. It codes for CASSGTQGAEAFF.

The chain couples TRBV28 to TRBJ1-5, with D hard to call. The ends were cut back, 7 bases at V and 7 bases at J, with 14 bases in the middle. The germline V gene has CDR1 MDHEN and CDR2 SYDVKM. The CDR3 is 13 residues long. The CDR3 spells CASKEGLNQPQHF. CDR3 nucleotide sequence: TGTGCCAGCAAAGAGGGATTAAACCAGCCCCAGCATTTT.

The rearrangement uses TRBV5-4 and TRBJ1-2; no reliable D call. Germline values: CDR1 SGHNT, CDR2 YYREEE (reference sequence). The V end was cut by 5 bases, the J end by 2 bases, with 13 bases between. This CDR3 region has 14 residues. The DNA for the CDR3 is TGTGCCAGCAGTTCCGGACTGCCCAACTATGGCTACACCTTC. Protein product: CASSSGLPNYGYTF.

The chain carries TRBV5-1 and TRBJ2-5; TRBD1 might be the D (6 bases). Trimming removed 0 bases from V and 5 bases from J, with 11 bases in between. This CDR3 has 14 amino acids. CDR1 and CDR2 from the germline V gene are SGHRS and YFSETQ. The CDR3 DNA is TGCGCCAGCAGCTTGGGGGGGCCGGAGGAGACCCAGTACTTC. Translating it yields CASSLGGPEETQYF.